This TCR beta chain was profiled in a study of blood T cell repertoires in COVID-19. The CDR3 has 19 amino acids. V lost 3 bases and J lost 7; bases outside the gene matches: 19. Sequenced by immunoSEQ multiplex PCR; TCRdb stores in-frame clones only, minus some. The repertoire holds 200,000 to 250,000 clones, with roughly 80% as singletons. Sequences were obtained from peripheral blood. This sequence joins TRBV5-3 and TRBJ2-2; 9 bases fit TRBD1. TRBV5-3 is reported as an ORF; its role is uncertain. The sequence derives from a woman between 65 and 79 years old with acute or convalescent COVID-19. CDR3 nucleotides: TGTGCCAGAAGCTGCCGGGACAGGGAGGACGGGGGAGAAGGCGGGGAGCTGTTTTTT. Amino acids: CARSCRDREDGGEGGELFF.